The sequence of this T cell receptor beta chain was determined in a study of blood T cell repertoires in COVID-19 (TCRdb year 2020). With respect to the entire study: The collaborator samples originated in the United States, Italy and Spain and spanned the acute and convalescent phases of COVID-19. A de-identified subject ID, COVID-19 status, age in years and sex were almost always included in the sample metadata. The repertoires were released in a freely available public database meant as a resource for research on the immune response to SARS-CoV-2. The material from the prospective study consisted of cDNA or gDNA derived from T cells, B-cell-depleted T cells, or PBMCs. Where HLA class I and class II types were available, the types were taken from metadata supplied by the sample provider, not from assay-based typing. Samples were obtained from the ongoing ImmuneRACE study (first 160 participants) and from 1,254 subjects provided by 6 global collaborators. Subjects who had been exposed to COVID-19, were actively infected with it, or had recovered from it provided the deeply sampled blood TCRbeta repertoires that made up the dataset. The paper as a whole reports these results and caveats: How much clinical and demographic metadata was included differed by source and by participant, and the metadata was provided uncurated.

The immunoSEQ Assay, a bias-controlled multiplex PCR, was used to amplify TCRbeta CDR3 regions from genomic DNA. On the authors' methods: Nucleated cell counts per sample were estimated from amplification of reference gene primers within the assay. To quantify the absolute abundance of each unique TCRbeta CDR3 rearrangement, sequence reads were collapsed and filtered. For each sample, productive Simpson clonality was calculated by taking the square root of Simpson's diversity index across productive rearrangements. Here the immuneACCESS table is served through TCRdb, limited to in-frame sequences with V and J called. Missing clones are a known gap in these copies; in checked studies unresolved V genes cover under half, and the rest lacks a known reason. V, J and clone size reflect that table, while D and trimming were determined from the DNA. The sample table shows approximately 270,000 clones, and 85% to 90% are seen once. The biggest ten clones account for roughly 1.8% of the sample.

As for this clone: No antigen is known for it. Per-base quality was not reported, and no clone a single base away is much larger than it.

V is pruned by 5 bases and J by 3 bases, leaving 4 bases of the junction without a gene match. From a lookup of the germline V gene (reference sequence), CDR1 and CDR2 are SEHNR and FQNEAQ. There are 13 amino acids in the CDR3, from cysteine to phenylalanine inclusive. This entry keeps only the CDR3 DNA: 39 bases, framed from base 1. Enrolling through a virtual design, the prospective study's participants ranged in age from roughly 18 to 95 years and lived across 20 to 30 United States geographic areas. To assign participants to cohorts, the prospective study relied on clinical history that participants themselves reported in a screening survey and a study questionnaire. ImmuneRACE Cohort 3 recovered participants were defined by two consecutive negative NP/OP PCR tests, healthcare professional clearance, or symptom resolution. In the prospective study, mobile phlebotomists collected whole blood, serum and a nasopharyngeal or oropharyngeal swab from each participant. Participants in the prospective study had the option to provide additional blood draws and questionnaires over a roughly 2-month period. Blood samples from the prospective study were shipped frozen or at room temperature prior to DNA extraction.

Rearrangement joined TRBV7-9 to TRBJ2-7, with TRBD1 identical over 7 junction bases. This sequence was found in a woman aged 60-75 years who had recovered from COVID-19. The specimen was PBMCs or T cells enriched from blood (not recorded which). The CDR3 reads as follows: CASSPGQYYEQYF. The DNA sequence is given as TGTGCCAGCAGCCCGGGACAGTACTACGAGCAGTACTTC.